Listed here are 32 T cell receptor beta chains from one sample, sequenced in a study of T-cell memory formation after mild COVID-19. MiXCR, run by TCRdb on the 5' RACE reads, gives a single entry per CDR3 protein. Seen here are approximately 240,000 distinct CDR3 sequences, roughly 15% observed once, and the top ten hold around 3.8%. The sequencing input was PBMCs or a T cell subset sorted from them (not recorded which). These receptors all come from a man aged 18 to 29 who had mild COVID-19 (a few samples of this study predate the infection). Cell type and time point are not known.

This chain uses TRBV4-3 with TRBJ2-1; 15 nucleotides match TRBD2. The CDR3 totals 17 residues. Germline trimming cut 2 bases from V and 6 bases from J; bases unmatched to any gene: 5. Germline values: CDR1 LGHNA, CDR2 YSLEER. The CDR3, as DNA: TGCGCCAGCAGCCAAAGGACTAGCGGGGGGGCGTCCAATGAGCAGTTCTTC. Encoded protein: CASSQRTSGGASNEQFF.

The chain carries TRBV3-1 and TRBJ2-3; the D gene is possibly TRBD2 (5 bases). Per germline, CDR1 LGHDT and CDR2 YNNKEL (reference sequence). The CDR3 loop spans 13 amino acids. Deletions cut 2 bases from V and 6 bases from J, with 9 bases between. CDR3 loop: CASSQRGPDTQYF. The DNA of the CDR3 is TGTGCCAGCAGCCAACGAGGGCCGGATACGCAGTATTTT.

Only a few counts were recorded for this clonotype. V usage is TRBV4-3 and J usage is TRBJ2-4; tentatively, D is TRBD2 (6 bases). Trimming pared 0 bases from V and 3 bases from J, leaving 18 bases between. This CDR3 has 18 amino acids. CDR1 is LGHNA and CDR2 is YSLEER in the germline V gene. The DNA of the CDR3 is TGCGCCAGCAGCCAAGATTTCGGGGCCATCGGGGGCAAAAACATTCAGTACTTC. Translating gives CASSQDFGAIGGKNIQYF.

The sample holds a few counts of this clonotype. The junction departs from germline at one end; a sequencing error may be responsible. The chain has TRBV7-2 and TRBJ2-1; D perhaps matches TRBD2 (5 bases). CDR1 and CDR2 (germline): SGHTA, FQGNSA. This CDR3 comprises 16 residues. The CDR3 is CASSLASGGSYNEQFF. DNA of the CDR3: TGTGCCAGCAGCCTAGCCTCGGGCGGCTCCTACAATGAGCAGTTCTTC.

Here the CDR3 reads CASSSRLGSTDTQYF. In DNA form, the CDR3 reads TGTGCCAGCAGCTCCAGACTAGGAAGCACAGATACGCAGTATTTT. The J gene is TRBJ2-3, the V gene TRBV7-6; D might be TRBD2 (6 bases). The germline CDR1 and CDR2 sequences are SGHVS and FNYEAQ. This CDR3 has 15 residues. Trimming shortened V by 4 bases and J by 0 bases, and 11 bases separated the two germline ends.

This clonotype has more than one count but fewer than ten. The CDR3 loop is CASSLGDPFYNEQFF. As DNA, the CDR3 is TGTGCCAGCAGCTTAGGGGACCCATTTTACAATGAGCAGTTCTTC. The rearrangement links TRBV7-9 to TRBJ2-1; D may be TRBD1 or TRBD2 (5 bases each). Germline CDR1 SEHNR, CDR2 FQNEAQ (reference sequence). Trimming removed 1 base from V and 4 bases from J, with 11 bases in between. CDR3 length equals 15 residues.

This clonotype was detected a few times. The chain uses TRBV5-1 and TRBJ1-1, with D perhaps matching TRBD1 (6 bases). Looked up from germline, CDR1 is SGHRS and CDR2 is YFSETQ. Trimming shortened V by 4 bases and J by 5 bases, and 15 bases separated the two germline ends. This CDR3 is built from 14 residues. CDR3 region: CASSQGPVGTEAFF. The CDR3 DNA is TGCGCCAGCAGCCAGGGGCCCGTTGGGACTGAAGCTTTCTTT.

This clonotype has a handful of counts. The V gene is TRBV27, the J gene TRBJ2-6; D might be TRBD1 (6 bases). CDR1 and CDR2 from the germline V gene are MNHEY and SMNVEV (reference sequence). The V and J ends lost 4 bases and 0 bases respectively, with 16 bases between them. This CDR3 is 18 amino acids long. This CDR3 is CASSSTRQGSSGANVLTF. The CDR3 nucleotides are TGTGCCAGCAGTTCCACACGTCAGGGGTCCTCTGGGGCCAACGTCCTGACTTTC.

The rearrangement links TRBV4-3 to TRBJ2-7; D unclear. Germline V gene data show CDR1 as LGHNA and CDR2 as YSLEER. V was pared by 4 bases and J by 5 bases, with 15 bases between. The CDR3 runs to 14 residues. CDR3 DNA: TGCGCCAGCAGCCTGGATTCCTGGGCTAACGAGCAGTACTTC. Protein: CASSLDSWANEQYF.

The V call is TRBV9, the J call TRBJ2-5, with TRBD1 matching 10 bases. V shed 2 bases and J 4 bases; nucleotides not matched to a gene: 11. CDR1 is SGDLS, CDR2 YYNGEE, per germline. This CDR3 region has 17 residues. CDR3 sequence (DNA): TGTGCCAGCAGCGTTGGGCCGAGACAGGGGGCTCGAGAGACCCAGTACTTC. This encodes CASSVGPRQGARETQYF. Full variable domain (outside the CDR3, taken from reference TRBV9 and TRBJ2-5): DSGVTQTPKHLITATGQRVTLRCSPRSGDLSVYWYQQSLDQGLQFLIQYYNGEERAKGNILERFSAQQFPDLHSELNLSSLELGDSALYFCASSVGPRQGARETQYFGPGTRLLVL.

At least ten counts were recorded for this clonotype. The CDR3 sequence: CASSLTFRGDEQYF. The CDR3 DNA is TGTGCCAGCAGCCTCACTTTCCGGGGTGACGAGCAGTACTTC. This rearrangement joins TRBV12-3 or TRBV12-4 to TRBJ2-7; tentative D call: TRBD2 (5 bases). The CDR3 extends over 14 amino acids. The V end was cut by 6 bases, the J end by 5 bases, with 17 bases between.

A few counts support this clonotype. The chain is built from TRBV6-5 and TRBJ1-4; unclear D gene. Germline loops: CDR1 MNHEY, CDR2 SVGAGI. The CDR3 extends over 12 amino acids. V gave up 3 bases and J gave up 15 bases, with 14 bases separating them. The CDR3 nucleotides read TGTGCCAGCAGTTATGCCGGAGGTAGAATGTTTTTT. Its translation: CASSYAGGRMFF.

The DNA of the CDR3 is TGTGCCAGCAACCGGGGGCCGCCCCCCGGGGAGCTGTTTTTT. The encoded protein is CASNRGPPPGELFF. This chain joins TRBV7-2 and TRBJ2-2; D may match TRBD1 or TRBD2 (6 bases each). Germline lookup yields CDR1 SGHTA and CDR2 FQGNSA. This CDR3 has 14 residues. Trimming left V 7 bases short and J 6 bases short, with 15 bases between.

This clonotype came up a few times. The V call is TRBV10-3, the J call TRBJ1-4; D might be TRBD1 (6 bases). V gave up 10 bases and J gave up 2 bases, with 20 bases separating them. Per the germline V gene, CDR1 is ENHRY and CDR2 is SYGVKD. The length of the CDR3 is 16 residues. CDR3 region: CATTTRVGQTNEKLFF. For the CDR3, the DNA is TGTGCCACGACAACGAGGGTTGGACAGACTAATGAAAAACTGTTTTTT.

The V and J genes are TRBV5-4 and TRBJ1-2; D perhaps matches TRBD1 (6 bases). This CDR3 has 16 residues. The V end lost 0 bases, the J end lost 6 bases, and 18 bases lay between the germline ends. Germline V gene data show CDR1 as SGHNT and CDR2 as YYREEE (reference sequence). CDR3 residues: CASSLVILQGRDGYTF. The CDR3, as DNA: TGTGCCAGCAGCTTGGTTATTCTCCAGGGGCGGGATGGCTACACCTTC.

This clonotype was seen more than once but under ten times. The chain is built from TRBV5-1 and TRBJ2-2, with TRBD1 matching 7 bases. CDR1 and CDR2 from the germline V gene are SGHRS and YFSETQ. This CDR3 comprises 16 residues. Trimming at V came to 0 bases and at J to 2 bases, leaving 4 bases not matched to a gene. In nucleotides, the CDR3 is TGCGCCAGCAGCTTGGCGGGACAGCCAAACACCGGGGAGCTGTTTTTT. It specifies CASSLAGQPNTGELFF.

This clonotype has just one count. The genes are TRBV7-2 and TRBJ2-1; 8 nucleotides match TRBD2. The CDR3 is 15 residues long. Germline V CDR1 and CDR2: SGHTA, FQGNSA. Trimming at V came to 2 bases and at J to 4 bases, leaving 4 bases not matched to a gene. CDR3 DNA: TGTGCCAGCAGCTTACAAGCGGGGGAATACAATGAGCAGTTCTTC. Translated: CASSLQAGEYNEQFF.

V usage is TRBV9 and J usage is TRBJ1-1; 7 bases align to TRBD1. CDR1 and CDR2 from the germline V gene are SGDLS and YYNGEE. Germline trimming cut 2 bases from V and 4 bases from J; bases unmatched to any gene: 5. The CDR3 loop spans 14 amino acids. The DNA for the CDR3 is TGTGCCAGCAGCGTTAACAGGGGAGGCACTGAAGCTTTCTTT. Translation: CASSVNRGGTEAFF. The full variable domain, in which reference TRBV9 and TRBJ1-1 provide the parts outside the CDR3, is DSGVTQTPKHLITATGQRVTLRCSPRSGDLSVYWYQQSLDQGLQFLIQYYNGEERAKGNILERFSAQQFPDLHSELNLSSLELGDSALYFCASSVNRGGTEAFFGQGTRLTVV.

CDR3 residues: CASSLDATNEKLFF. CDR3 DNA: TGCGCCAGCAGCTTGGATGCAACTAATGAAAAACTGTTTTTT. The chain couples TRBV5-1 to TRBJ1-4, with unresolved D. The CDR3 contains 14 residues. V lost 0 bases to trimming and J lost 0 bases, with 3 bases between them. Germline values: CDR1 SGHRS, CDR2 YFSETQ. The full variable domain, with the rest looked up from reference TRBV5-1 and TRBJ1-4, is KAGVTQTPRYLIKTRGQQVTLSCSPISGHRSVSWYQQTPGQGLQFLFEYFSETQRNKGNFPGRFSGRQFSNSRSEMNVSTLELGDSALYLCASSLDATNEKLFFGSGTQLSVL.

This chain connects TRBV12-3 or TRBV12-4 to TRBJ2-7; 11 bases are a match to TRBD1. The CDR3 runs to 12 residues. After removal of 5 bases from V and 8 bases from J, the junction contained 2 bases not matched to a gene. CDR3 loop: CASSRDRGKQYF. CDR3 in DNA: TGTGCCAGCAGTAGGGACAGGGGGAAGCAGTACTTC.

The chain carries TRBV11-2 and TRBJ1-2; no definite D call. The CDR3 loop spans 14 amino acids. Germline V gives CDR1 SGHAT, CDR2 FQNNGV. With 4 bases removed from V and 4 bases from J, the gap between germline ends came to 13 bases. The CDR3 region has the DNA TGTGCCAGCAGCTCGGACCCCGAGGGCTATGGCTACACCTTC. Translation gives CASSSDPEGYGYTF.

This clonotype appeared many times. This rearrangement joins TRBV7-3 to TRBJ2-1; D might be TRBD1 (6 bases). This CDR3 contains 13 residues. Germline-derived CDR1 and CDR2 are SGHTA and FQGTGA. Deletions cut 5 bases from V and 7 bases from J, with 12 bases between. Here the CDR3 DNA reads TGTGCCAGCAGCCAACAGGGCGGTAATGAGCAGTTCTTC. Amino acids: CASSQQGGNEQFF.

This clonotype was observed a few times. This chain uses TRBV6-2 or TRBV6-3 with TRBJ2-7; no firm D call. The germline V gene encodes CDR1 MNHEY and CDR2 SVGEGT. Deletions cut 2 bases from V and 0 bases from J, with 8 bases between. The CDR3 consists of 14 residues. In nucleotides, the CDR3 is TGTGCCAGCAGTTACAGGGTTCACTCCTACGAGCAGTACTTC. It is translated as CASSYRVHSYEQYF.

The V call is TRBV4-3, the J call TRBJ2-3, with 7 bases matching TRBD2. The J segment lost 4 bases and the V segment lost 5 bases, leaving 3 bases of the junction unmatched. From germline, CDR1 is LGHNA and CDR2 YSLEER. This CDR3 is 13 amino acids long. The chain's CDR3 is CASSTRGSDTQYF. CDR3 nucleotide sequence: TGCGCCAGCAGCACGCGGGGGTCAGATACGCAGTATTTT.

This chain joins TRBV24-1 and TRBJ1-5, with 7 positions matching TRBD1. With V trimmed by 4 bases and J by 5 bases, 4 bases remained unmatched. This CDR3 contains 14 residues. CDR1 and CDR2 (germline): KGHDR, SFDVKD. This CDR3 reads CATSDPGTDQPQHF. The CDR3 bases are TGTGCCACCAGTGACCCGGGGACAGATCAGCCCCAGCATTTT.

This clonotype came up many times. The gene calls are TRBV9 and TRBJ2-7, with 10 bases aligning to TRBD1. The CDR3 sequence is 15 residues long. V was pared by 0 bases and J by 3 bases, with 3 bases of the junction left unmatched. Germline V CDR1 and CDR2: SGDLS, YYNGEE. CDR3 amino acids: CASSVGGQGDYEQYF. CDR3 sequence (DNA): TGTGCCAGCAGCGTAGGAGGACAGGGGGACTACGAGCAGTACTTC.

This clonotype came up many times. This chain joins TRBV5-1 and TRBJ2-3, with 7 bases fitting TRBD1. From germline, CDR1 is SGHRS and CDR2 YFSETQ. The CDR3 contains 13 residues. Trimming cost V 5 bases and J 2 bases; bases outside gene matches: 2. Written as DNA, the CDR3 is TGCGCCAGCAGGGGACAGTCCACAGATACGCAGTATTTT. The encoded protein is CASRGQSTDTQYF.

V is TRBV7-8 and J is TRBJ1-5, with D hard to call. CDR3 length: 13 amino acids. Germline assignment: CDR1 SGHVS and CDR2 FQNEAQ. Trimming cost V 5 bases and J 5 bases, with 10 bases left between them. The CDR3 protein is CASSLIGDQPQHF. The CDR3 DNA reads TGTGCCAGCAGCCTGATAGGAGATCAGCCCCAGCATTTT.

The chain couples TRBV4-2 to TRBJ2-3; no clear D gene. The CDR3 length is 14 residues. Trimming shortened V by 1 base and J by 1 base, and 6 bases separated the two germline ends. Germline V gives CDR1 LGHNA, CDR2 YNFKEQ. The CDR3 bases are TGTGCCAGCAGCCAAGCGCACGGCACAGATACGCAGTATTTT. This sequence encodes CASSQAHGTDTQYF.

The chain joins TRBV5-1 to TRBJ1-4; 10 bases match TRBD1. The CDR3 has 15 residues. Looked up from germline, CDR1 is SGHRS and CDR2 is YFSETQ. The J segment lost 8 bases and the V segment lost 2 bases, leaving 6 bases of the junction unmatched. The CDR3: CASSFVPGQGEKLFF. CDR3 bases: TGCGCCAGCAGCTTCGTCCCGGGACAGGGGGAAAAACTGTTTTTT. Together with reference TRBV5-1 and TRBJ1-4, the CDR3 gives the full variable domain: KAGVTQTPRYLIKTRGQQVTLSCSPISGHRSVSWYQQTPGQGLQFLFEYFSETQRNKGNFPGRFSGRQFSNSRSEMNVSTLELGDSALYLCASSFVPGQGEKLFFGSGTQLSVL.

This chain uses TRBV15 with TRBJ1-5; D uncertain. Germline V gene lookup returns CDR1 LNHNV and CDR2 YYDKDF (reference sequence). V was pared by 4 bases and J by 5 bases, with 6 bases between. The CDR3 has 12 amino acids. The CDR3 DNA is TGTGCCACCAGCATTCAGGATCAGCCCCAGCATTTT. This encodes CATSIQDQPQHF.

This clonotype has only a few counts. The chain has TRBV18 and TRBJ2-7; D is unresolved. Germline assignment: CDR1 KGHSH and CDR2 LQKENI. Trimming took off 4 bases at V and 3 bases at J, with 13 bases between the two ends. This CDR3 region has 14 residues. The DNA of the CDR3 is TGTGCCAGCTCACAATCCTCAGGAGTCTACGAGCAGTACTTC. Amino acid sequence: CASSQSSGVYEQYF.